These 14 T cell receptor beta chains share one sample of origin, sequenced in a study of T cells and Merkel cell carcinoma outcomes. Clones were read by immunoSEQ multiplex PCR, and TCRdb kept only the in-frame ones, dropping some. The sample has more than 7,500 clones; 84% are singletons. The sample comprised tumor tissue from Merkel cell carcinoma. The receptors were gathered from a human donor with Merkel cell carcinoma.

This chain joins TRBV9 and TRBJ1-1, with a weak D call TRBD1 (6 bases). This CDR3 contains 15 residues. Trimming left V 0 bases short and J 0 bases short, with 9 bases between. Germline V gives CDR1 SGDLS, CDR2 YYNGEE. The CDR3 sequence: CASSVVGGMNTEAFF. The DNA for the CDR3 is TGTGCCAGCAGCGTAGTAGGGGGAATGAACACTGAAGCTTTCTTT. The full variable domain, its missing parts supplied by reference TRBV9 and TRBJ1-1, is DSGVTQTPKHLITATGQRVTLRCSPRSGDLSVYWYQQSLDQGLQFLIQYYNGEERAKGNILERFSAQQFPDLHSELNLSSLELGDSALYFCASSVVGGMNTEAFFGQGTRLTVV.

The rearrangement uses TRBV5-6 and TRBJ1-1; D gene ambiguous. Germline V gene lookup returns CDR1 SGHDT and CDR2 YYEEEE. V lost 0 bases and J lost 0, with 6 bases in between. This CDR3 is built from 14 residues. This CDR3 is CASSLVGVNTEAFF. CDR3 bases: TGTGCCAGCAGCTTGGTAGGCGTGAACACTGAAGCTTTCTTT.

This rearrangement joins TRBV5-6 to TRBJ1-5; 7 nucleotides line up with TRBD1. This CDR3 is 15 amino acids long. Trimming cost V 1 base and J 5 bases; bases outside gene matches: 6. Germline CDR1 is SGHDT and CDR2 is YYEEEE. CDR3 in amino acids: CASSLYDRDDQPQHF. In nucleotides, the CDR3 is TGTGCCAGCAGCTTGTACGACAGGGACGATCAGCCCCAGCATTTT.

The V and J genes are TRBV7-8 and TRBJ2-5; D may be TRBD1 (6 bases). V dropped 4 bases and J dropped 5 bases, with 20 bases sitting between them. The CDR3 loop spans 16 amino acids. CDR1 and CDR2 (germline): SGHVS, FQNEAQ. CDR3 DNA sequence: TGTGCCAGCAGCTCCAGCCCCACAGGGTTGGGGGAGACCCAGTACTTC. The encoded protein is CASSSSPTGLGETQYF.

This chain connects TRBV28 to TRBJ1-5, with 9 positions matching TRBD1. This CDR3 region has 16 residues. Germline loops: CDR1 MDHEN, CDR2 SYDVKM. Trimming removed 1 base from V and 5 bases from J; junction bases left unmatched: 6. This CDR3 is CASSLSTGGAYQPQHF. The CDR3 nucleotides read TGTGCCAGCAGTTTATCTACAGGGGGCGCGTATCAGCCCCAGCATTTT.

The chain couples TRBV21-1 to TRBJ1-5. TRBV21-1 is a documented pseudogene. This CDR3 comprises 14 residues. In DNA form, the CDR3 reads TGTGCCAGCAGCCGTGCGATCTTCAATCAGCCCCAGCATTTT. It translates to CASSRAIFNQPQHF.

CDR3 nucleotides: TGTGCCAGCAGTGATAGCGGGGGGGTTCATGAGCAGTTCTTC. Its protein is CASSDSGGVHEQFF. The chain carries TRBV2 and TRBJ2-1, with 11 positions matching TRBD2. Germline V gene lookup returns CDR1 SNHLY and CDR2 FYNNEI. J gave up 8 bases and V 3 bases, and 3 bases lay outside the gene matches. The CDR3 sequence is 14 residues long.

The genes are TRBV14 and TRBJ2-7; possibly TRBD2 for D (6 bases). The V gene lost 0 bases and the J gene lost 4 bases, with 13 bases spanning the gap. The CDR3 runs to 15 residues. The V gene's germline CDR1 is SGHDN and CDR2 FVKESK. The CDR3 protein is CASSQDGGGWYEQYF. CDR3 coding DNA: TGTGCCAGCAGCCAAGATGGTGGAGGGTGGTACGAGCAGTACTTC.

This chain links TRBV6-1 with TRBJ1-2, with D possibly matching TRBD1 (5 bases). Trimming cost V 1 base and J 4 bases, with 10 bases left between them. This CDR3 has 14 amino acids. Per the germline V gene, CDR1 is MNHNS and CDR2 is SASEGT. The CDR3: CASSEVRQSYGYTF. In nucleotides, the CDR3 is TGTGCCAGCAGTGAAGTTAGACAGTCCTATGGCTACACCTTC.

V and J are TRBV4-3 and TRBJ2-7, with TRBD2 matching 11 bases. V trimming: 0 bases; J trimming: 2 bases; junction bases outside the gene matches: 6. Per germline, CDR1 LGHNA and CDR2 YSLEER. The CDR3 consists of 17 residues. The CDR3 DNA sequence: TGCGCCAGCAGCCAAGAGTTACTAGCGGGGGCCGCCTACGAGCAGTACTTC. It codes for CASSQELLAGAAYEQYF.

The rearrangement links TRBV5-4 to TRBJ2-4, with D uncertain. This CDR3 has 14 residues. V was pared by 4 bases and J by 1 base, with 9 bases between. Germline V lookup: CDR1 SGHNT, CDR2 YYREEE (reference sequence). CDR3 in DNA: TGTGCCAGCAGCGTCGAGTATGCCAAAAACATTCAGTACTTC. This sequence encodes CASSVEYAKNIQYF.

The V gene is TRBV29-1, the J gene TRBJ2-7, with 10 bases fitting TRBD1. In germline, CDR1 is SQVTM, CDR2 ANQGSEA. This CDR3 has 13 residues. Trimming removed 6 bases from V and 4 bases from J; junction bases left unmatched: 6. The CDR3 bases are TGCAGCGTCGGACAGGGGGGCAGTTACGAGCAGTACTTC. This translates into CSVGQGGSYEQYF.

V is TRBV4-1 and J is TRBJ2-4; no firm D call. The CDR3 consists of 14 residues. Germline V gene sequence: CDR1 MGHRA, CDR2 YSYEKL. The germline V and J ends were trimmed by 1 base and 0 bases, with 4 bases remaining between them. The DNA for the CDR3 is TGCGCCAGCAGCCAAGGGGTAGCCAAAAACATTCAGTACTTC. Amino acid sequence: CASSQGVAKNIQYF.

The chain couples TRBV5-1 to TRBJ2-5; 11 bases match TRBD2. J lost 5 bases, V lost 2 bases, and 5 bases had no gene match. The CDR3 consists of 15 residues. CDR1 is SGHRS, CDR2 YFSETQ, per germline. The CDR3 reads CASSLTGTSGETQYF. CDR3 in DNA: TGCGCCAGCAGCTTAACCGGGACTAGCGGTGAGACCCAGTACTTC.